Listed below are T cell receptor beta chains from one sample, sequenced in a study of blood T cell repertoires in COVID-19. Here immunoSEQ multiplex PCR was the method, and the copy in TCRdb shows in-frame clones only, minus some. This table holds about 220,000 clones, 86% found once. The sample comprised PBMCs or T cells enriched from blood (not recorded which). These receptors all come from a woman aged 40 to 49 with acute COVID-19. Both conserved end residues are part of each CDR3. D genes are given only for firm matches. For some rows the clone size is stated as once, few or many, or as a class when expanded; others skip it.

NA,TRBV29-1,TRBD1,TRBJ1-6,CSVLDRGNSPLHF,TGCAGCGTCTTGGACAGGGGTAATTCACCCCTCCACTTT
NA,TRBV30,TRBD2,TRBJ2-1,CAWSVSGGADEQFF,TGTGCCTGGAGTGTAAGCGGGGGGGCCGATGAGCAGTTCTTC
NA,TRBV27,NA,TRBJ2-7,CASSLGGYEQYF,TGTGCCAGCAGTTTAGGAGGCTACGAGCAGTACTTC
once,TRBV14,NA,TRBJ1-4,CASSQESGRGLLEKLFF,TGTGCCAGCAGCCAAGAATCGGGGAGGGGCCTCCTTGAAAAACTGTTTTTT
NA,TRBV4-1,NA,TRBJ1-1,CASSQPGRMNTEAFF,TGCGCCAGCAGCCAGCCAGGGAGGATGAACACTGAAGCTTTCTTT
NA,TRBV12-3/TRBV12-4,NA,TRBJ1-1,CASREANTEAFF,TGTGCCAGCAGGGAGGCTAACACTGAAGCTTTCTTT
once,TRBV3-1/TRBV3-2,NA,TRBJ2-2,CASSQEGSQFEYTGELFF,TGTGCCAGCAGCCAAGAAGGTTCACAGTTTGAATACACCGGGGAGCTGTTTTTT
NA,TRBV29-1,TRBD1,TRBJ1-2,CSVARGVGGYTF,TGCAGCGTTGCCAGGGGGGTTGGTGGCTACACCTTC
few,TRBV19,NA,TRBJ1-2,CASSIDPAGDYTF,TGTGCCAGTAGTATAGATCCGGCGGGTGACTACACCTTC
NA,TRBV11-2,TRBD1,TRBJ1-1,CASRGTGNTEAFF,TGTGCCAGCAGGGGGACAGGGAACACTGAAGCTTTCTTT
NA,TRBV19,NA,TRBJ1-5,CASSGPGGRQPQHF,TGTGCCAGTAGCGGGCCTGGGGGCAGGCAGCCCCAGCATTTT
few,TRBV28,TRBD1,TRBJ1-1,CASRTGGAGNTEAFF,TGTGCCAGCAGAACAGGGGGCGCGGGGAACACTGAAGCTTTCTTT
once,TRBV3-1/TRBV3-2,NA,TRBJ2-7,CASIYEQYF,TGTGCCAGTATTTACGAGCAGTACTTC
few,TRBV6-2/TRBV6-3,NA,TRBJ1-5,CASSYAGNSNQPQHF,TGTGCCAGCAGTTACGCCGGGAATAGCAATCAGCCCCAGCATTTT
NA,TRBV19,NA,TRBJ1-3,CASSSTGRGNTIYF,TGTGCCAGTAGTTCCACAGGGAGAGGAAACACCATATATTTT
few,TRBV5-1,TRBD1,TRBJ1-4,CASSLRGARDEKLFF,TGCGCCAGCAGCCTCAGGGGGGCGCGCGATGAAAAACTGTTTTTT
NA,TRBV7-9,NA,TRBJ2-7,CASSHPVTYEQYF,TGTGCCAGCAGCCACCCAGTGACCTACGAGCAGTACTTC
NA,TRBV27,NA,TRBJ1-2,CATRGAIYGYTF,TGTGCCACCCGCGGGGCGATCTATGGCTACACCTTC
NA,TRBV19,TRBD2,TRBJ2-3,CASRTSGGTDTQYF,TGTGCCAGTCGGACTAGCGGGGGCACAGATACGCAGTATTTT
NA,TRBV27,NA,TRBJ1-1,CASSLSPKSTEAFF,TGTGCCAGCAGTTTGTCCCCTAAGAGCACTGAAGCTTTCTTT
NA,TRBV14,NA,TRBJ1-1,CASSQRGGPIPSFSTEAFF,TGTGCCAGCAGTCAGAGGGGGGGACCTATCCCCTCGTTTAGCACTGAAGCTTTCTTT
NA,TRBV19,NA,TRBJ1-2,CASSIGVGGGGGYTF,TGTGCCAGTAGTATAGGGGTCGGCGGCGGTGGAGGCTACACCTTC